This TCR beta chain was identified during a study of T cell repertoires in cytomegalovirus infection. Across the study: Public TCR beta signatures provided an indication of both CMV infection and a matching HLA type. Broader study findings: Within the response measured ex vivo, HLA-C-restricted CMV-specific TCR beta clonotypes were dominant.

The CDR3 is 14 amino acids. Trimming shortened V by 4 bases and J by 0 bases, and 6 bases separated the two germline ends. Per germline, CDR1 SEHNR and CDR2 FQNEAQ (reference sequence). Using its own MiXCR run on the reads, TCRdb lists one record per CDR3 protein. Of 150,000 to 200,000 distinct CDR3 sequences in the sample, 28% are singletons; the top ten hold around 29%. The table lists this clonotype with many counts. Its antigen is as yet unknown. The sequencing input was PBMCs. The chain combines TRBV7-9 with TRBJ1-4, with D uncertain. The clonotype originates from a human donor in good health (CMV status not recorded). Some clones in this sample may be carry-over from other donors' samples. CDR3: CASSSLATNEKLFF. The CDR3 DNA follows: TGTGCCAGCAGCTCACTCGCAACTAATGAAAAACTGTTTTTT. Filled out from reference TRBV7-9 and TRBJ1-4, the complete variable domain reads DTGVSQNPRHKITKRGQNVTFRCDPISEHNRLYWYRQTLGQGPEFLTYFQNEAQLEKSRLLSDRFSAERPKGSFSTLEIQRTEQGDSAMYLCASSSLATNEKLFFGSGTQLSVL.